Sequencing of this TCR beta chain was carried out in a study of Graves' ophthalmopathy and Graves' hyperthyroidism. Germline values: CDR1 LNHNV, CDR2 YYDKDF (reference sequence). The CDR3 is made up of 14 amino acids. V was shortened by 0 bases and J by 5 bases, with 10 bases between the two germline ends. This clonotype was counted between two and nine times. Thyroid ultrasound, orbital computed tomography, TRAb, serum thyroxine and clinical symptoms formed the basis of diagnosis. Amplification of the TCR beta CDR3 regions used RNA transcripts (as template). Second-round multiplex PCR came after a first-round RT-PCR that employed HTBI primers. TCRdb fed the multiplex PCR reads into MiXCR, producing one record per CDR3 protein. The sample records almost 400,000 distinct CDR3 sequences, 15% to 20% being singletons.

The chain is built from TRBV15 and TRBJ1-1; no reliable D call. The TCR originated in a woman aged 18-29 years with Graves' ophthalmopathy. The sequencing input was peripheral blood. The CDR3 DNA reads TGTGCCACCAGCAGAGAGATTAGAGAGACTGAAGCTTTCTTT. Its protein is CATSREIRETEAFF. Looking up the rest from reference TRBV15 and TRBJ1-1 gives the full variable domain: DAMVIQNPRYQVTQFGKPVTLSCSQTLNHNVMYWYQQKSSQAPKLLFHYYDKDFNNEADTPDNFQSRRPNTSFCFLDIRSPGLGDTAMYLCATSREIRETEAFFGQGTRLTVV.